This TCR beta chain was profiled in a study of type 1 regulatory T cells. Study background: T-allo10 is an in vitro-generated, Tr1-enriched CD4 T cell product specific for alloantigen. Study-wide results and limits: Compared with non-Tr1 cells, Tr1 cells showed a narrower TCR repertoire.

On this clonotype: Antigen specificity is unknown.

Each CDR3 protein gets one entry after TCRdb re-called the reads with MiXCR. The table includes around 64,000 distinct CDR3 sequences, more than 20% detected once. Material for sequencing was cultured type 1 regulatory T (Tr1) cells, either the whole culture or a sorted fraction (not recorded which). The sequence was obtained from a human donor in good health.

CDR3 nucleotides: TGCAGTGCTGGGACAGGGACTAACTATGGCTACACCTTC. Translating it yields CSAGTGTNYGYTF. The rearrangement joins TRBV20-1 to TRBJ1-2; 9 bases agree with TRBD1. Germline V lookup: CDR1 DFQATT, CDR2 SNEGSKA (reference sequence). The CDR3 consists of 13 residues. V lost 5 bases, J lost 0 bases, and 1 base stayed unmatched.